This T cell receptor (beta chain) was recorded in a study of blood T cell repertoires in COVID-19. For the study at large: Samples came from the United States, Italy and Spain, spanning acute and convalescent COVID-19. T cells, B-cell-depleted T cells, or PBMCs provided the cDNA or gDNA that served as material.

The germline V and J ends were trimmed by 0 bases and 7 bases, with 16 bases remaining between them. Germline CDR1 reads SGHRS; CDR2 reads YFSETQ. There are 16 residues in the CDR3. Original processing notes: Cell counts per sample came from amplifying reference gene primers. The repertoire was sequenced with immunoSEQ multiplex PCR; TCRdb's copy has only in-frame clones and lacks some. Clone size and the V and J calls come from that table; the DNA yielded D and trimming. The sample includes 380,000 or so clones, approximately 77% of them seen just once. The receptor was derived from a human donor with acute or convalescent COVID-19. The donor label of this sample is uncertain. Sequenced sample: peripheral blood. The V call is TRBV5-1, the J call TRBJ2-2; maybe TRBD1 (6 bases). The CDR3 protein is CASSLVVRGKDGELFF. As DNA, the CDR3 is TGCGCCAGCAGCTTGGTGGTGAGGGGGAAGGACGGGGAGCTGTTTTTT.